This TCR beta chain emerged from a study of blood T cell repertoires in COVID-19. About the research overall: The samples span acute and convalescent COVID-19 from the United States, Italy and Spain.

Per the authors' pipeline: Estimated nucleated cell counts came from reference gene primer amplification. The assay was immunoSEQ multiplex PCR, and TCRdb's table has in-frame clones only and misses some. V and J calls and clone size are copied from that table; D and trimming were computed from the DNA. The table records 150,000 to 200,000 clones, roughly 83% of them present only once. CDR3 size: 14 residues. The germline V and J ends were trimmed by 7 bases and 1 base, with 13 bases remaining between them. CDR1 is MDHEN and CDR2 is SYDVKM in the germline V gene. The participants were between roughly 18 and 90 years old and came from 24 US areas. Donors in Cohort 3 counted as recovered after two negative PCRs, clearance, or symptom resolution.

Sequenced: PBMCs or T cells enriched from blood (not recorded which). This sequence was found in a woman in her 30s who had recovered from COVID-19. This chain uses TRBV28 with TRBJ1-1, with unresolved D. The CDR3: CASTSAGANTEAFF. The DNA for the CDR3 is TGTGCCAGCACCTCGGCGGGTGCGAACACTGAAGCTTTCTTT.